This T cell receptor (beta chain) was profiled in a study of post-analysis software for immune sequencing data. This CDR3 is 14 amino acids long. Per the germline V gene, CDR1 is SNHLY and CDR2 is FYNNEI. The trim removed 8 bases at V and 3 bases at J, leaving 7 bases unmatched. Unique molecular identifiers had been added to the TCR beta cDNA libraries. MiXCR, applied by TCRdb to the PCR reads, yields one record per CDR3 protein. The table records roughly 670,000 distinct CDR3 sequences, 55% to 60% of them present only once. On this clonotype: Antigen unknown.

Study-level points and caveats: TRBV segments more frequent in patients than in controls numbered five and included TRBV5-6, TRBV5-1 and TRBV20-1.

The clonotype originates from a girl aged 2-10 years with multiple sclerosis. The sample taken for sequencing was blood. The chain has TRBV2 and TRBJ2-5, with 9 nucleotides matching TRBD2. The CDR3 bases are TGTGCCAGCTATAGCGGGAGCAGTGAAGAGACCCAGTACTTC. Residues: CASYSGSSEETQYF.